This T cell receptor beta chain comes out of a study of cytomegalovirus exposure and HLA in healthy donors. A multiplex PCR was run with 60 Vbeta primers and 13 Jbeta primers. Libraries were prepared by immunoSEQ multiplex PCR; TCRdb keeps only in-frame clonotypes and omits some of them. The sample records about 150,000 clones, about 88% being singletons. Germline V gene sequence: CDR1 MGHDK, CDR2 SYGVNS. The V end was cut by 0 bases, the J end by 4 bases, with 15 bases between. This CDR3 comprises 16 residues. Whereas donors were nominally healthy upon sampling, unrecorded immune exposures were probable.

The source is a man aged 25-45 years in good health and CMV-seropositive. Sample: PBMCs. J is TRBJ2-5 and V is TRBV25-1; weak D call: TRBD2 (5 bases). CDR3 sequence reads: CASSEYRGVGSETQYF. For the CDR3, the DNA is TGTGCCAGCAGTGAATATCGGGGAGTTGGATCAGAGACCCAGTACTTC.